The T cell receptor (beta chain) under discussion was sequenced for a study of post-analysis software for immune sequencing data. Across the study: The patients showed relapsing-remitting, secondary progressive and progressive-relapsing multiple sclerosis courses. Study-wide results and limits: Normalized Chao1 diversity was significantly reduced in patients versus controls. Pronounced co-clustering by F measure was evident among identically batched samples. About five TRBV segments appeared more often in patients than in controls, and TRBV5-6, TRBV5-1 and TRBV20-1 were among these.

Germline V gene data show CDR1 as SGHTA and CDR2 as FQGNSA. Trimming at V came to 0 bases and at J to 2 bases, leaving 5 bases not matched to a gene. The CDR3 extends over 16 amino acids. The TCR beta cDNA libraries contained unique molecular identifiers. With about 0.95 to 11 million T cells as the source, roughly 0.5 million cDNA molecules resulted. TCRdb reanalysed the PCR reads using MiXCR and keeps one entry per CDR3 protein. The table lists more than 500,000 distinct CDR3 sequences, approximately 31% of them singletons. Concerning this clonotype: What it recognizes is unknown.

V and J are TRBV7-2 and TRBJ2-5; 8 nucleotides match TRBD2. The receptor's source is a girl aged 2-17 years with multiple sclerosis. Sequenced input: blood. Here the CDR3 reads CASSLALGTRQETQYF. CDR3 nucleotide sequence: TGTGCCAGCAGCTTAGCGCTCGGGACTAGACAAGAGACCCAGTACTTC.